Below are 28 T cell receptor beta chains sequenced from a single sample in a study of CD8 T cells in ankylosing spondylitis. Each CDR3 protein gets one entry after TCRdb re-called the 5' RACE reads with MiXCR. Counted here are approximately 340,000 distinct CDR3 sequences, roughly 14% occurring once; the ten biggest clones make up 0.85% to 1.4%. Source material: blood, either unsorted or a sorted T cell fraction (not recorded which). These receptors were taken from a male donor with ankylosing spondylitis or in good health (not recorded which).

This clonotype was seen a few times. The chain joins TRBV7-2 to TRBJ2-5; TRBD2 aligns across 13 bases. This CDR3 contains 16 residues. Looked up from germline, CDR1 is SGHTA and CDR2 is FQGNSA. Unmatched junction bases numbered 3, after V lost 0 bases and J lost 5 bases. This CDR3 reads CASSLATSGRMETQYF. CDR3 DNA sequence: TGTGCCAGCAGCTTAGCGACTAGCGGGAGGATGGAGACCCAGTACTTC. The entire variable domain, with the rest obtained from reference TRBV7-2 and TRBJ2-5, is as follows: GAGVSQSPSNKVTEKGKDVELRCDPISGHTALYWYRQSLGQGLEFLIYFQGNSAPDKSGLPSDRFSAERTGGSVSTLTIQRTQQEDSAVYLCASSLATSGRMETQYFGPGTRLLVL.

The chain couples TRBV6-1 to TRBJ2-7; no clear D gene. Trimming left V 5 bases short and J 0 bases short, with 11 bases between. The CDR3 has 14 residues. Germline loops: CDR1 MNHNS, CDR2 SASEGT. The CDR3, as DNA: TGTGCCAGCAGTATCCATATGAGCTCCTACGAGCAGTACTTC. Amino acids: CASSIHMSSYEQYF.

This clonotype was counted a few times. The chain recombines TRBV5-1 with TRBJ2-5; D unresolved. CDR3 length: 14 residues. V lost 3 bases and J lost 5, with 14 bases in between. The germline gives CDR1 SGHRS, CDR2 YFSETQ. The CDR3 sequence: CASSSATSRETQYF. The CDR3 DNA follows: TGCGCCAGCAGCTCGGCCACTTCAAGGGAGACCCAGTACTTC.

This clonotype was seen only a few times. This chain connects TRBV29-1 to TRBJ1-3; possibly TRBD1 for D (6 bases). CDR3 length: 16 residues. Germline-derived CDR1 and CDR2 are SQVTM and ANQGSEA. Trimming pared 6 bases from V and 0 bases from J, leaving 18 bases between. The CDR3 spells CSVRGTTGLSGNTIYF. For the CDR3, the DNA is TGCAGCGTGAGGGGGACAACGGGTCTCTCTGGAAACACCATATATTTT.

A few counts support this clonotype. The V call is TRBV5-6, the J call TRBJ2-2, with 8 nucleotides matching TRBD2. J gave up 0 bases and V 6 bases, and 4 bases lay outside the gene matches. This CDR3 has 15 residues. CDR1 is SGHDT and CDR2 is YYEEEE in the germline V gene. CDR3 DNA: TGTGCCAGCACCCGGGGGGGTTCGAACACCGGGGAGCTGTTTTTT. Its protein product is CASTRGGSNTGELFF.

The chain joins TRBV5-1 to TRBJ1-1, with no clear D. The ends were cut back, 4 bases at V and 6 bases at J, with 19 bases in the middle. Looked up from germline, CDR1 is SGHRS and CDR2 is YFSETQ. The length of the CDR3 is 15 residues. This chain's CDR3 is CASSPWTTTGAEAFF. CDR3 nucleotides: TGCGCCAGCAGCCCGTGGACTACCACTGGGGCTGAAGCTTTCTTT.

This clonotype turned up a few times. The V gene is TRBV7-6, the J gene TRBJ2-2, with D unclear. The CDR3 spans 14 residues. Trimming pared 0 bases from V and 6 bases from J, leaving 8 bases between. The germline V gene has CDR1 SGHVS and CDR2 FNYEAQ. The CDR3 DNA follows: TGTGCCAGCAGCTTAGCTGGGCATCCCGGGGAGCTGTTTTTT. Translated, it gives CASSLAGHPGELFF.

In this sample, this clonotype turned up many times. J is TRBJ2-1 and V is TRBV11-2; D ambiguous. V was shortened by 5 bases and J by 4 bases, with 15 bases between the two germline ends. The CDR3 extends over 15 amino acids. The germline CDR1 and CDR2 sequences are SGHAT and FQNNGV. The CDR3 coding sequence is TGTGCCAGCAGCCCGAAGGTTTACCCATACAATGAGCAGTTCTTC. Its protein is CASSPKVYPYNEQFF.

This clonotype was detected ten times or more. This sequence joins TRBV5-1 and TRBJ2-1; D is possibly TRBD1 (6 bases). The germline gives CDR1 SGHRS, CDR2 YFSETQ. The V end was cut by 4 bases, the J end by 4 bases, with 15 bases between. CDR3 length: 15 residues. In nucleotides, the CDR3 is TGCGCCAGCAGCCTGTTAGGGGGTTGGTACAATGAGCAGTTCTTC. Protein: CASSLLGGWYNEQFF.

This clonotype was observed a handful of times. The J gene is TRBJ2-7, the V gene TRBV5-1; no clear D. CDR1 and CDR2 from the germline V gene are SGHRS and YFSETQ. This CDR3 is 14 amino acids long. Between the trimmed V and J ends, which lost 2 bases and 0 bases, there was a span of 9 bases. CDR3 DNA: TGCGCCAGCAGCTTATGGGCAGACTCCTACGAGCAGTACTTC. It specifies CASSLWADSYEQYF.

This clonotype came up a few times. The CDR3 sequence is CSVASGWGQFF. In DNA, the CDR3 is TGCAGCGTTGCTAGTGGATGGGGGCAGTTCTTC. The rearrangement links TRBV29-1 to TRBJ2-1; D ambiguous. Germline V gene data show CDR1 as SQVTM and CDR2 as ANQGSEA. The V end lost 4 bases, the J end lost 12 bases, and 13 bases lay between the germline ends. This CDR3 comprises 11 residues.

There are a few counts of this clonotype. This chain joins TRBV6-1 and TRBJ1-1; a possible D gene is TRBD1 (6 bases). Trimming stripped 5 bases from V and 3 bases from J, with 16 bases between. This CDR3 has 15 residues. Germline loops: CDR1 MNHNS, CDR2 SASEGT. In nucleotides, the CDR3 is TGTGCCAGCAGTCGATTAATACAGGGAGACACTGAAGCTTTCTTT. It translates to CASSRLIQGDTEAFF.

This clonotype occurred a few times. The chain carries TRBV12-1 and TRBJ2-3; the table's D call TRBD1 went unverified against the DNA. TRBV12-1 has pseudogene status. This CDR3 spans 17 amino acids. In DNA form, the CDR3 reads TGTGCCAGCAGTGTCCCCGAGGGGACATCCACCACAGATACGCAGTATTTT. It yields the protein CASSVPEGTSTTDTQYF.

The V call is TRBV5-1, the J call TRBJ2-2; TRBD1 is a possible D gene (6 bases). This CDR3 is built from 15 residues. The ends were cut back, 3 bases at V and 5 bases at J, with 14 bases in the middle. Germline CDR1 reads SGHRS; CDR2 reads YFSETQ. CDR3 in DNA: TGCGCCAGCAGCTCCTCTCCCGACAGGACCGGGGAGCTGTTTTTT. This encodes CASSSSPDRTGELFF.

The rearrangement links TRBV12-3 or TRBV12-4 to TRBJ2-2; D is undetermined. V was shortened by 6 bases and J by 6 bases, with 14 bases between the two germline ends. The CDR3 is 14 residues long. CDR3 sequence: CASRRGPSAGELFF. The CDR3 DNA follows: TGTGCCAGCAGACGCGGACCCTCGGCCGGGGAGCTGTTTTTT.

V and J are TRBV3-1 and TRBJ2-7; 11 bases map to TRBD1. This CDR3 is 15 amino acids long. CDR1 LGHDT and CDR2 YNNKEL come from the germline V gene (reference sequence). Unmatched junction bases numbered 2, after V lost 1 base and J lost 3 bases. CDR3 sequence: CASSQGTGGVYEQYF. CDR3 sequence (DNA): TGTGCCAGCAGCCAAGGGACAGGGGGCGTCTACGAGCAGTACTTC.

The chain recombines TRBV29-1 with TRBJ1-4; no clear D gene. The CDR3 is made up of 10 amino acids. Trimming removed 6 bases from V and 8 bases from J, with 7 bases in between. Looked up from germline, CDR1 is SQVTM and CDR2 is ANQGSEA. In DNA form, the CDR3 reads TGCAGCGTCCTGGAGGAAAAACTGTTTTTT. Amino acids: CSVLEEKLFF.

The chain employs TRBV12-3 or TRBV12-4 and TRBJ2-2, with D perhaps given as TRBD1 or TRBD2 (5 bases each). With 5 bases removed from V and 2 bases from J, the gap between germline ends came to 12 bases. The CDR3 spans 15 residues. CDR3 loop: CASSHGTFNTGELFF. DNA of the CDR3: TGTGCCAGCAGTCACGGGACCTTCAACACCGGGGAGCTGTTTTTT.

This clonotype showed up just a few times. The rearrangement uses TRBV7-9 and TRBJ1-4, with a tentative D call TRBD1 (6 bases). The CDR3 extends over 15 amino acids. Germline CDR1 SEHNR, CDR2 FQNEAQ (reference sequence). V dropped 5 bases and J dropped 6 bases, with 16 bases sitting between them. The DNA for the CDR3 is TGTGCCAGCAGCCCGGGACAATGGTATGATGAAAAACTGTTTTTT. It yields the protein CASSPGQWYDEKLFF.

This clonotype has just a few counts. This rearrangement joins TRBV5-1 to TRBJ1-2; 8 bases fit TRBD1. V lost 0 bases and J lost 14; bases outside the gene matches: 12. The CDR3 runs to 14 residues. The germline CDR1 and CDR2 sequences are SGHRS and YFSETQ. CDR3 nucleotides: TGCGCCAGCAGCTTGGTTCAGGGGGCCCAGGGATGGACCTTC. This translates into CASSLVQGAQGWTF.

The chain employs TRBV12-3 or TRBV12-4 and TRBJ2-3; 10 bases are shared with TRBD1. There are 16 residues in the CDR3. V lost 2 bases, J lost 2 bases, and 4 bases stayed unmatched. The CDR3 is CASSLRTGGTTDTQYF. CDR3 nucleotides: TGTGCCAGCAGTTTAAGGACAGGGGGAACCACAGATACGCAGTATTTT.

This clonotype has more than one count but fewer than ten. This chain uses TRBV3-1 with TRBJ2-1, with 10 bases aligning to TRBD2. The CDR3 loop spans 16 amino acids. Germline assignment: CDR1 LGHDT and CDR2 YNNKEL (reference sequence). V lost 4 bases, J lost 7 bases, and 10 bases stayed unmatched. The chain's CDR3 is CASSLQTSGAGNEQFF. The CDR3 DNA reads as TGTGCCAGCAGCCTCCAAACTAGCGGGGCGGGAAATGAGCAGTTCTTC.

This clonotype showed up many times. The rearrangement uses TRBV2 and TRBJ1-6; D is unclear. In germline, CDR1 is SNHLY, CDR2 FYNNEI. The V and J ends lost 8 bases and 2 bases respectively, with 13 bases between them. CDR3 length: 15 residues. The CDR3 DNA reads TGTGCCAGCGTCATTCGGAGGACCTATAATTCACCCCTCCACTTT. Protein: CASVIRRTYNSPLHF.

The V and J genes are TRBV25-1 and TRBJ2-2, with 9 bases aligning to TRBD2. J gave up 7 bases and V 3 bases, and 12 bases lay outside the gene matches. The CDR3 is 17 residues long. In germline, CDR1 is MGHDK, CDR2 SYGVNS. The CDR3 nucleotides read TGTGCCAGCAGTGAGTGGCGGGGGGGCCGGACCGTCGGGGAGCTGTTTTTT. Translation: CASSEWRGGRTVGELFF.

This clonotype was observed many times. This chain joins TRBV5-1 and TRBJ2-2; 9 nucleotides line up with TRBD2. The CDR3 has 15 residues. Germline assignment: CDR1 SGHRS and CDR2 YFSETQ. V shed 2 bases and J 6 bases; nucleotides not matched to a gene: 5. The CDR3 region is CASSFLAGSAGELFF. CDR3 sequence (DNA): TGCGCCAGCAGCTTCCTAGCGGGGTCGGCCGGGGAGCTGTTTTTT.

This chain links TRBV5-5 with TRBJ2-4, with D hard to call. Between the trimmed V and J ends, which lost 3 bases and 0 bases, there was a span of 13 bases. The CDR3 loop spans 16 amino acids. The V gene's germline CDR1 is SGHKS and CDR2 YYEKEE (reference sequence). CDR3 nucleotide sequence: TGTGCCAGCAGCTCTCTGACAAATCTAGCCAAAAACATTCAGTACTTC. It yields the protein CASSSLTNLAKNIQYF.

The chain couples TRBV20-1 to TRBJ2-3, with D perhaps matching TRBD2 (6 bases). CDR1 and CDR2 from the germline V gene are DFQATT and SNEGSKA (reference sequence). The ends were cut back, 7 bases at V and 5 bases at J, with 13 bases in the middle. The CDR3 runs 12 residues. The CDR3 DNA is TGCAGTGGAACAGGAGGGCGAGATACGCAGTATTTT. Translation: CSGTGGRDTQYF.

This sequence joins TRBV19 and TRBJ2-5, with TRBD2 matching over 11 bases. The CDR3 contains 13 residues. Trimming at V came to 5 bases and at J to 7 bases, leaving 3 bases not matched to a gene. Germline V gene lookup returns CDR1 LNHDA and CDR2 SQIVND (reference sequence). CDR3 sequence (DNA): TGTGCCAGTAGTGTCGGGACTAGCGGGACCCAGTACTTC. It translates to CASSVGTSGTQYF.